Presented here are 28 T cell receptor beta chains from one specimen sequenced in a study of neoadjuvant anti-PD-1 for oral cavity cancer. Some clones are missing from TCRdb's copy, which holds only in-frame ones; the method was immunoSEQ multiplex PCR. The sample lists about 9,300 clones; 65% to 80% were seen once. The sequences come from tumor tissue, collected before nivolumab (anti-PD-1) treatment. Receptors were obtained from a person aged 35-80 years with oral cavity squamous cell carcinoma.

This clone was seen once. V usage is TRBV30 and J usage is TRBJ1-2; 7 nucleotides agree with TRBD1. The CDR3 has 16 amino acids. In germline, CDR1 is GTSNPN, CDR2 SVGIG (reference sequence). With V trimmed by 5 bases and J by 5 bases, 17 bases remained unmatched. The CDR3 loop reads CAWERKGAATIYGYTF. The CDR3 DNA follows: TGTGCCTGGGAGAGGAAGGGGGCGGCCACGATATATGGCTACACCTTC.

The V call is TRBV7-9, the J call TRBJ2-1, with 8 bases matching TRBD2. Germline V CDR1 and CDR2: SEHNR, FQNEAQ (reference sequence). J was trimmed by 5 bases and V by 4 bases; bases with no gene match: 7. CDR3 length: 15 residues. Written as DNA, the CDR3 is TGTGCCAGCAGCTCGCGCGGGACTAGTGACAATGAGCAGTTCTTC. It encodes CASSSRGTSDNEQFF. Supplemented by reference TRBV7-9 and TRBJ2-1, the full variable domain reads DTGVSQNPRHKITKRGQNVTFRCDPISEHNRLYWYRQTLGQGPEFLTYFQNEAQLEKSRLLSDRFSAERPKGSFSTLEIQRTEQGDSAMYLCASSSRGTSDNEQFFGPGTRLTVL.

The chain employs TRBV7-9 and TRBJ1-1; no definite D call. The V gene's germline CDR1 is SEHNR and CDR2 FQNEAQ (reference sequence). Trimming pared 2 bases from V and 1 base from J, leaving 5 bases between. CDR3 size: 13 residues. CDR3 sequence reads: CASSLTGNTEAFF. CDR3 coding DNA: TGTGCCAGCAGCTTAACGGGGAACACTGAAGCTTTCTTT.

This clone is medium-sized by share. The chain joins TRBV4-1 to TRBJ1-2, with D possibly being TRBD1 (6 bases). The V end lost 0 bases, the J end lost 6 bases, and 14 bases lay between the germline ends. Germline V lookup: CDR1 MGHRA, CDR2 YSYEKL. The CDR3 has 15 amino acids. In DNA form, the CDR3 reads TGCGCCAGCAGCCAAGATCCGGGGGCTTGGGATGGCTACACCTTC. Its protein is CASSQDPGAWDGYTF.

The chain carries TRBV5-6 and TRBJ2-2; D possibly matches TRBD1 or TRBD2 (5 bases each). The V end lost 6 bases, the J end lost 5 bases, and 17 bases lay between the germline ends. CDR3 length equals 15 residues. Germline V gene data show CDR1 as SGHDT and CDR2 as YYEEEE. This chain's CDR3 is CASTPHPGSTGELFF. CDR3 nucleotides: TGTGCCAGCACACCGCACCCAGGGAGTACCGGGGAGCTGTTTTTT.

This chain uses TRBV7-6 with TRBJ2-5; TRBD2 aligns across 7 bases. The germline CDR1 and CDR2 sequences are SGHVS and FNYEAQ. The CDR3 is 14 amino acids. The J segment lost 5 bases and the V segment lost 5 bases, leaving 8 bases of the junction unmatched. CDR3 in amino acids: CASSNRGEWETQYF. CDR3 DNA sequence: TGTGCCAGCAGCAACCGGGGGGAATGGGAGACCCAGTACTTC.

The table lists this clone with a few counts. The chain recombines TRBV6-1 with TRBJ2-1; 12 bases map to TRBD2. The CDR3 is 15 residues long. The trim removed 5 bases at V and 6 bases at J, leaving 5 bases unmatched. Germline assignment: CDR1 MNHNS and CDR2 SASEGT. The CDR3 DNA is TGTGCCAGCAGTACTCTAGCGGGGGGGAGCAATGAGCAGTTCTTC. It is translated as CASSTLAGGSNEQFF.

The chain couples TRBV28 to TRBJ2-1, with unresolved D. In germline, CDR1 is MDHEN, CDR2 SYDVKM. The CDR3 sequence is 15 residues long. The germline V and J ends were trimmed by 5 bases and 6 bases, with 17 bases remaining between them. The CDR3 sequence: CASSRSQERANEQFF. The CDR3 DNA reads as TGTGCCAGCAGTCGATCTCAGGAGAGAGCCAATGAGCAGTTCTTC.

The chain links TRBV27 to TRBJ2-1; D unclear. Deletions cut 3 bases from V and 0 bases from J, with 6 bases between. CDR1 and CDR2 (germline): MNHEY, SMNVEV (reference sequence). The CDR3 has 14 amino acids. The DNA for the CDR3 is TGTGCCAGCAGTTTTCTGAGCTCCTACAATGAGCAGTTCTTC. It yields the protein CASSFLSSYNEQFF.

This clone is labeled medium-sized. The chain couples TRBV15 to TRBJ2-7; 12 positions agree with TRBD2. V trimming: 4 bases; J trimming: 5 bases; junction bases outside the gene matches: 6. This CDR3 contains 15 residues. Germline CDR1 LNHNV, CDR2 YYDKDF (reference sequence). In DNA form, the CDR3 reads TGTGCCACCAGCACAGGACTAGCGGGAACCCACGAGCAGTACTTC. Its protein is CATSTGLAGTHEQYF.

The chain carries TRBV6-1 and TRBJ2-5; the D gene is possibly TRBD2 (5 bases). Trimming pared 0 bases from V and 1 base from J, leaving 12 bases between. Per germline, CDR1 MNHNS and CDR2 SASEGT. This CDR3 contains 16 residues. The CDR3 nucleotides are TGTGCCAGCAGTGAAGCTGGCAGCGGAATCCAAGAGACCCAGTACTTC. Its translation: CASSEAGSGIQETQYF.

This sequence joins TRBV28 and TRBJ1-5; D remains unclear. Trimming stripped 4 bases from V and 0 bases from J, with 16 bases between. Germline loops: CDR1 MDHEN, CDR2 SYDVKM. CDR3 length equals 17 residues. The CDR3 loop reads CASSYANARYSNQPQHF. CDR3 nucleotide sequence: TGTGCCAGCAGTTACGCGAATGCCCGTTATAGCAATCAGCCCCAGCATTTT.

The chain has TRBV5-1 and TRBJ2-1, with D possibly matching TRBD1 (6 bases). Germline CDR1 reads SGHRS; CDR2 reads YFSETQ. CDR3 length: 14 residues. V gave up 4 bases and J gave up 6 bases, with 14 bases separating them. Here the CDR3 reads CASSLLQGPNEQFF. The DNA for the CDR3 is TGCGCCAGCAGCCTACTACAGGGTCCCAATGAGCAGTTCTTC.

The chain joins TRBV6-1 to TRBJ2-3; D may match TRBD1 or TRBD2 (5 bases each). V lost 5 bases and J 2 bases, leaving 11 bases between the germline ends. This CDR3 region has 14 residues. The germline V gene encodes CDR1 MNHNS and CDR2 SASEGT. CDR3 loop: CASSQSGATDTQYF. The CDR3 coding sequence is TGTGCCAGCAGTCAGTCCGGGGCCACAGATACGCAGTATTTT.

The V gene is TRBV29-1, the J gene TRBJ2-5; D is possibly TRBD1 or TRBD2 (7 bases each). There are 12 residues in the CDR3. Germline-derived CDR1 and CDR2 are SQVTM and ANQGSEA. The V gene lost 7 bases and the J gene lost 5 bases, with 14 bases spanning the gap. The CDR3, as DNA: TGCAGCGGGGGGGGACAGTTGGAGACCCAGTACTTC. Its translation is CSGGGQLETQYF.

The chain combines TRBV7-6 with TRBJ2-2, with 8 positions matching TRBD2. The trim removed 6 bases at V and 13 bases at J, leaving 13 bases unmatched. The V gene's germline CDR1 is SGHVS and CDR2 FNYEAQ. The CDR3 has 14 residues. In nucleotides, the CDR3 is TGTGCCAGCAGTTGGGCACTAGCGGACTCTGGGCTGTTTTTT. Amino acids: CASSWALADSGLFF. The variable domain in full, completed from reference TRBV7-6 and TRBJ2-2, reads GAGVSQSPRYKVTKRGQDVALRCDPISGHVSLYWYRQALGQGPEFLTYFNYEAQQDKSGLPNDRFSAERPEGSISTLTIQRTEQRDSAMYRCASSWALADSGLFFGEGSRLTVL.

The CDR3, as DNA: TGTGCCAGCGAAGGACTCGGAGAGACCCAGTACTTC. Translation: CASEGLGETQYF. This rearrangement joins TRBV7-9 to TRBJ2-5, with D perhaps TRBD2 (5 bases). The CDR3 is 12 amino acids. V was trimmed by 8 bases and J by 4 bases, leaving 11 bases between them. Looked up from germline, CDR1 is SEHNR and CDR2 is FQNEAQ (reference sequence).

CDR3 coding DNA: TGTGCCAGCAGCTCCTTAGGAGGTGAGCAGTTCTTC. It encodes CASSSLGGEQFF. The genes are TRBV7-3 and TRBJ2-1, with TRBD2 as a possible D gene (5 bases). V was trimmed by 4 bases and J by 9 bases, leaving 10 bases between them. The CDR3 covers 12 residues. CDR1 SGHTA and CDR2 FQGTGA come from the germline V gene.

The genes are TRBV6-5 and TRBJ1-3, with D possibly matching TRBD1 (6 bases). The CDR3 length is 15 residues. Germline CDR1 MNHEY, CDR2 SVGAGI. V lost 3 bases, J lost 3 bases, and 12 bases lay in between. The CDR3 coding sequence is TGTGCCAGCAGTTATGGAGGGGGACTTGGAAACACCATATATTTT. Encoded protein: CASSYGGGLGNTIYF.

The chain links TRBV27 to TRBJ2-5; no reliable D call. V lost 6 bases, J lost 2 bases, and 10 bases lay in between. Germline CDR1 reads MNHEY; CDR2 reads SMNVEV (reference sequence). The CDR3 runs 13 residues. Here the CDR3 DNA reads TGTGCCAGCAGCCGTAAATATCAAGAGACCCAGTACTTC. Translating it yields CASSRKYQETQYF.

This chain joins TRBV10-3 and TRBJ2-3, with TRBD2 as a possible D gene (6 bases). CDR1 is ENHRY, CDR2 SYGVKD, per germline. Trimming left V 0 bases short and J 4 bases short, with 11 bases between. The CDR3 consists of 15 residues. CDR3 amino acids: CAISESMVAADTQYF. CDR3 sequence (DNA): TGTGCCATCAGTGAGTCGATGGTAGCGGCAGATACGCAGTATTTT.

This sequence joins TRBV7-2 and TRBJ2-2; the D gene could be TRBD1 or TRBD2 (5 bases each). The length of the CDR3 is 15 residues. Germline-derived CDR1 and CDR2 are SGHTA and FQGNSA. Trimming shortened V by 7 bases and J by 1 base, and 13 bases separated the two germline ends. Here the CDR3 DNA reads TGTGCCAGCATGAGGGACGGAGGGAACACCGGGGAGCTGTTTTTT. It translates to CASMRDGGNTGELFF. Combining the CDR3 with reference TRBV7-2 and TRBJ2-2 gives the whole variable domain GAGVSQSPSNKVTEKGKDVELRCDPISGHTALYWYRQSLGQGLEFLIYFQGNSAPDKSGLPSDRFSAERTGGSVSTLTIQRTQQEDSAVYLCASMRDGGNTGELFFGEGSRLTVL.

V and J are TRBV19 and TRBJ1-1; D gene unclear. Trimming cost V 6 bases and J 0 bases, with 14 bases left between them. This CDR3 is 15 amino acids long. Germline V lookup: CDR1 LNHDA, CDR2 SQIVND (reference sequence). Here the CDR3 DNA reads TGTGCCAGTAGCATTGGCGGACGGGTGAACACTGAAGCTTTCTTT. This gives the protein CASSIGGRVNTEAFF.

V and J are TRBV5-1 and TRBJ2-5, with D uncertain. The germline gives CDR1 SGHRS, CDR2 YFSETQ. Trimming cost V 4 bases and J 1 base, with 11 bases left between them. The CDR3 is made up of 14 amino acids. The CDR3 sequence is CASSGDAVQETQYF. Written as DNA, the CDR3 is TGCGCCAGCAGCGGCGACGCTGTCCAAGAGACCCAGTACTTC.

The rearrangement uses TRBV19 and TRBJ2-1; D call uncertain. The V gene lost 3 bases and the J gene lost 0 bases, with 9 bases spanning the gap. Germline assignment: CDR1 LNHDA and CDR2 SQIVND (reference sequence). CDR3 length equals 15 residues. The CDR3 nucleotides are TGTGCCAGTAGTATGGGCCGTAGCTCCTACAATGAGCAGTTCTTC. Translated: CASSMGRSSYNEQFF.

CDR3 coding DNA: TGTGCCTGGAGTGTGTCAGGGGGTGGCCAGCCCCAGCATTTT. Amino acids: CAWSVSGGGQPQHF. The chain couples TRBV30 to TRBJ1-5, with 7 bases lining up with TRBD1. This CDR3 has 14 amino acids. Germline V lookup: CDR1 GTSNPN, CDR2 SVGIG (reference sequence). Unmatched junction bases numbered 6, after V lost 0 bases and J lost 7 bases. Full variable domain (rest looked up from reference TRBV30 and TRBJ1-5): SQTIHQWPATLVQPVGSPLSLECTVEGTSNPNLYWYRQAAGRGLQLLFYSVGIGQISSEVPQNLSASRPQDRQFILSSKKLLLSDSGFYLCAWSVSGGGQPQHFGDGTRLSIL.

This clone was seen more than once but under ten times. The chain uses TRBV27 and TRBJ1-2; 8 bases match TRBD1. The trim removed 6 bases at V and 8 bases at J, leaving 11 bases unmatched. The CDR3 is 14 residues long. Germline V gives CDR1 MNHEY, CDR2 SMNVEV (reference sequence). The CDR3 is CASSHGDRGGGYTF. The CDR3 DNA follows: TGTGCCAGCAGCCACGGTGACAGGGGAGGAGGCTACACCTTC.

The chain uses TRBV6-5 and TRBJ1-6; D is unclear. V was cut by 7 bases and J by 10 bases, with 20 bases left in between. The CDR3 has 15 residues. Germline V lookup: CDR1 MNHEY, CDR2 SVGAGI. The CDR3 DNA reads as TGTGCCAGCACCCTGCGCCGTGGGAGTAGGTCACCCCTCCACTTT. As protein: CASTLRRGSRSPLHF.